What follows are 29 T cell receptor beta chains derived from one specimen sequenced in a study of read filtering for tumor transcriptome and immune sequencing. This library used roughly 370 ng RNA and molecular barcoded adaptors spanning alpha/delta and beta/gamma chains. TCRdb reprocessed the reads with MiXCR, giving one entry per CDR3 protein. The sample includes around 38,000 distinct CDR3 sequences, roughly 15% of them seen just once. The sample was a population of CD138-negative cells sorted from bone marrow. These receptors all come from a donor over 35 with multiple myeloma.

This clonotype was counted many times. A much larger clone differs from this one at a single base, so this may be a read error. CDR3 in DNA: TGTGCCAGCCGCTTAGCGGGGGGCGCCTACAATGAGCAGTTCTTC. Translating gives CASRLAGGAYNEQFF. This sequence joins TRBV7-9 and TRBJ2-1, with 10 bases aligning to TRBD2. This CDR3 has 15 amino acids. Germline V lookup: CDR1 SEHNR, CDR2 FQNEAQ (reference sequence).

This clonotype was seen at least ten times. The genes are TRBV18 and TRBJ2-7; D may be TRBD2 (6 bases). Trimming stripped 2 bases from V and 4 bases from J, with 18 bases between. Per the germline V gene, CDR1 is KGHSH and CDR2 is LQKENI. The CDR3 extends over 16 amino acids. The CDR3 loop is CASSPAGTGVLYEQYF. In nucleotides, the CDR3 is TGTGCCAGCTCACCAGCCGGAACGGGGGTCCTGTACGAGCAGTACTTC.

This clonotype occurred many times. V gene TRBV3-1 combines with J gene TRBJ1-1; D is undetermined. This CDR3 is built from 14 residues. The V gene's germline CDR1 is LGHDT and CDR2 YNNKEL (reference sequence). V shed 1 base and J shed 4 bases, with 10 bases lying between them. CDR3 loop: CASSQAWRGTEAFF. In DNA form, the CDR3 reads TGTGCCAGCAGCCAAGCTTGGCGAGGCACTGAAGCTTTCTTT.

This clonotype showed up many times. The chain couples TRBV6-2 or TRBV6-3 to TRBJ1-1; D is ambiguous. CDR3 length: 12 amino acids. CDR1 is MNHEY and CDR2 is SVGEGT in the germline V gene. V was cut by 2 bases and J by 6 bases, with 7 bases left in between. The CDR3 DNA is TGTGCCAGCAGTTACCCCGTTGCTGAAGCTTTCTTT. The encoded protein is CASSYPVAEAFF.

This clonotype was observed many times. V usage is TRBV6-2 or TRBV6-3 and J usage is TRBJ2-3, with D maybe TRBD1 (6 bases). This CDR3 contains 14 residues. Per the germline V gene, CDR1 is MNHEY and CDR2 is SVGEGT. Trimming removed 6 bases from V and 6 bases from J, with 16 bases in between. The CDR3 loop reads CASRPGQPMDTQYF. The DNA for the CDR3 is TGTGCCAGCAGACCGGGACAACCCATGGATACGCAGTATTTT.

This clonotype was counted only a few times. The chain employs TRBV12-3 or TRBV12-4 and TRBJ2-7; TRBD1 matches 8 bases. J lost 2 bases, V lost 5 bases, and 2 bases had no gene match. CDR3 size: 13 residues. CDR3 protein: CASSPGQAYEQYF. For the CDR3, the DNA is TGTGCCAGCAGTCCGGGACAGGCCTACGAGCAGTACTTC.

Many counts were recorded for this clonotype. The chain couples TRBV29-1 to TRBJ2-3, with no clear D. The CDR3 extends over 12 amino acids. Germline CDR1 SQVTM, CDR2 ANQGSEA. Trimming pared 1 base from V and 0 bases from J, leaving 2 bases between. The CDR3 DNA is TGCAGCGTTGAAGCTAGCACAGATACGCAGTATTTT. Protein: CSVEASTDTQYF.

This clonotype was seen at least ten times. This chain uses TRBV4-1 with TRBJ2-1, with TRBD2 identical over 10 bases. The CDR3 totals 14 residues. Trimming removed 4 bases from V and 9 bases from J; junction bases left unmatched: 6. CDR1 is MGHRA, CDR2 YSYEKL, per germline. The CDR3 nucleotides read TGCGCCAGCAGCCCTAGCGGGAGCCTGGGTGAGCAGTTCTTC. Protein sequence: CASSPSGSLGEQFF.

The sample holds many counts of this clonotype. This chain uses TRBV20-1 with TRBJ2-2, with 12 bases aligning to TRBD2. Per the germline V gene, CDR1 is DFQATT and CDR2 is SNEGSKA (reference sequence). The CDR3 spans 15 residues. J was trimmed by 6 bases and V by 2 bases; bases with no gene match: 4. The CDR3 nucleotides are TGCAGTGCTAGAAGACTAGCGGGAGTATCCGGGGAGCTGTTTTTT. As protein: CSARRLAGVSGELFF.

The chain couples TRBV27 to TRBJ2-7; no definite D call. Germline V gene lookup returns CDR1 MNHEY and CDR2 SMNVEV (reference sequence). This CDR3 has 14 amino acids. Deletions cut 2 bases from V and 3 bases from J, with 11 bases between. This CDR3 reads CASSLPKDHYEQYF. In nucleotides, the CDR3 is TGTGCCAGCAGTTTACCAAAGGACCACTACGAGCAGTACTTC.

For this clonotype: A far larger clone is one base from this, pointing to a likely read error. The CDR3 bases are TGTGCCAGCAGCTCAGGTCCTGGGACAGGGGCCAATCAGCCCCAGCATTTT. It specifies CASSSGPGTGANQPQHF. J is TRBJ1-5 and V is TRBV7-8, with 10 positions matching TRBD1. Per the germline V gene, CDR1 is SGHVS and CDR2 is FQNEAQ. This CDR3 spans 17 amino acids. The junction had 9 bases not matched to a gene; V was cut back by 4 bases and J by 3 bases.

This clonotype was picked up a small number of times. The gene calls are TRBV5-1 and TRBJ2-1, with 9 bases lining up with TRBD2. The germline gives CDR1 SGHRS, CDR2 YFSETQ. This CDR3 region has 15 residues. J lost 6 bases, V lost 2 bases, and 6 bases had no gene match. This chain's CDR3 is CASSFVAGVGNEQFF. The DNA for the CDR3 is TGCGCCAGCAGCTTCGTAGCGGGAGTTGGCAATGAGCAGTTCTTC.

This clonotype was observed a few times. A read error may explain this, as a much larger clone is one base away. V and J are TRBV28 and TRBJ1-2, with D perhaps matching TRBD1 (5 bases). Germline values: CDR1 MDHEN, CDR2 SYDVKM. There are 14 residues in the CDR3. The CDR3 loop is CASSFQGSGYGYAF. The CDR3 DNA reads TGTGCCAGCAGTTTCCAGGGTAGTGGCTATGGCTACGCCTTC.

The gene calls are TRBV20-1 and TRBJ1-1, with 8 bases lining up with TRBD1. Germline assignment: CDR1 DFQATT and CDR2 SNEGSKA (reference sequence). This CDR3 is built from 13 residues. Trimming took 7 bases from V and 0 from J; bases not matched to a gene: 4. CDR3 DNA sequence: TGCAGTGTTCGGGACAGGATGAACACTGAAGCTTTCTTT. Translating gives CSVRDRMNTEAFF.

This clonotype was detected many times. The chain recombines TRBV20-1 with TRBJ2-7; 9 nucleotides line up with TRBD2. The CDR3 loop spans 15 amino acids. V lost 0 bases and J lost 2; bases outside the gene matches: 5. CDR1 is DFQATT, CDR2 SNEGSKA, per germline (reference sequence). DNA of the CDR3: TGCAGTGCTAGAGATATACTAGCGGGTGCCTACGAGCAGTACTTC. Its translation: CSARDILAGAYEQYF.

For the CDR3, the DNA is TGTGCCAGCAGCTTAGGGGGACAGGTCTTCTACGAGCAGTACTTC. The encoded protein is CASSLGGQVFYEQYF. The chain couples TRBV7-9 to TRBJ2-7, with 8 bases matching TRBD1. Looked up from germline, CDR1 is SEHNR and CDR2 is FQNEAQ (reference sequence). The CDR3 extends over 15 amino acids. With 1 base clipped from V and 3 bases from J, the junction kept 5 bases outside the gene matches.

In its sample, this clonotype was seen many times. This chain uses TRBV18 with TRBJ1-1, with D maybe TRBD1 (6 bases). Germline CDR1 reads KGHSH; CDR2 reads LQKENI. V shed 4 bases and J shed 3 bases, with 12 bases lying between them. CDR3 length: 14 residues. CDR3 DNA sequence: TGTGCCAGCTCACTACAGGGAGTGGACACTGAAGCTTTCTTT. As protein: CASSLQGVDTEAFF.

This clonotype was picked up many times. CDR3 sequence (DNA): TGTGCCAGCAGCATACACAAGGCTGGGGCCAACGTCCTGACTTTC. Translated: CASSIHKAGANVLTF. The J gene is TRBJ2-6, the V gene TRBV7-2; D is unclear. The CDR3 runs to 15 residues. The germline CDR1 and CDR2 sequences are SGHTA and FQGNSA. V was shortened by 5 bases and J by 2 bases, with 10 bases between the two germline ends.

This clonotype was recorded at least ten times. The DNA for the CDR3 is TGCAGCGTTCTTCCGGGACTAGCGGGAGCTAGGTACAATGAGCAGTTCTTC. Its protein product is CSVLPGLAGARYNEQFF. The V gene is TRBV29-1, the J gene TRBJ2-1; TRBD2 matches 14 bases. The V segment lost 5 bases and the J segment 4 bases; nucleotides outside the gene matches: 10. The germline CDR1 and CDR2 sequences are SQVTM and ANQGSEA. The CDR3 runs to 17 residues.

This clonotype was observed a few times. CDR3 coding DNA: TGCAGTGCTGACCGGGACAGATCCTACGAGCAGTACTTC. As protein: CSADRDRSYEQYF. This sequence joins TRBV20-1 and TRBJ2-7; 7 bases fit TRBD1. Germline V gene lookup returns CDR1 DFQATT and CDR2 SNEGSKA (reference sequence). Trimming cost V 5 bases and J 1 base; bases outside gene matches: 5. The CDR3 consists of 13 residues.

There are many counts of this clonotype. Written as DNA, the CDR3 is TGTGCCAGCAGTTATGGCGCGAGCCAGAAGAACACTGAAGCTTTCTTT. Its translation: CASSYGASQKNTEAFF. The chain uses TRBV6-6 and TRBJ1-1; no clear D gene. From germline, CDR1 is MNHNY and CDR2 SVGAGI (reference sequence). V dropped 3 bases and J dropped 1 base, with 15 bases sitting between them. This CDR3 region has 16 residues.

Concerning this clonotype: A clone one base away is much larger, so this may be a read error. The V and J genes are TRBV19 and TRBJ2-1; TRBD2 matches 10 bases. The CDR3 runs to 17 residues. Per germline, CDR1 LNHDA and CDR2 SQIVND (reference sequence). Here the CDR3 reads CASSIGPSSGSYKEQFF. The CDR3 nucleotides are TGTGCCAGTAGTATAGGCCCCTCTAGCGGGAGCTACAAGGAGCAGTTCTTC.

This clonotype was counted at least ten times. The chain couples TRBV6-2 or TRBV6-3 to TRBJ2-1, with no clear D. Germline loops: CDR1 MNHEY, CDR2 SVGEGT. There are 12 residues in the CDR3. Trimming took 10 bases from V and 0 from J, leaving 7 bases between them. The CDR3 DNA sequence: TGTGCCACCGTGAGCTCCTACAATGAGCAGTTCTTC. Encoded protein: CATVSSYNEQFF.

Regarding this clonotype: With only one base between it and a far larger clone, this is likely a read error. This chain uses TRBV11-3 with TRBJ2-4; possible D gene TRBD2, 5 bases. The CDR3 is made up of 16 amino acids. In germline, CDR1 is SGHNT, CDR2 YENEEA. The CDR3 DNA reads TGTGCCAGCAGCTTAGGATGGAGGAGCTCGAAAAACGTTCAGTACTTC. Translating it yields CASSLGWRSSKNVQYF.

The CDR3 DNA follows: TGTGCCAGCAGTTACGTCCGGGTGACCCAGTACTTC. Protein sequence: CASSYVRVTQYF. The chain has TRBV6-6 and TRBJ2-5; the D is unclear. The CDR3 spans 12 residues. In germline, CDR1 is MNHNY, CDR2 SVGAGI (reference sequence). V dropped 2 bases and J dropped 7 bases, with 8 bases sitting between them.

Of note for this clonotype: The junction and the germline gene differ at one end; a read error may be behind it. The chain recombines TRBV3-1 with TRBJ1-1; no clear D. The CDR3 consists of 15 residues. Germline lookup yields CDR1 LGHDT and CDR2 YNNKEL (reference sequence). CDR3 amino acids: CASTQVFGGSAEAFF. The CDR3 nucleotides read TGTGCCAGCACCCAAGTCTTCGGCGGTTCGGCTGAAGCTTTCTTT. The full variable domain, rest sourced from reference TRBV3-1 and TRBJ1-1, is DTAVSQTPKYLVTQMGNDKSIKCEQNLGHDTMYWYKQDSKKFLKIMFSYNNKELIINETVPNRFSPKSPDKAHLNLHINSLELGDSAVYFCASTQVFGGSAEAFFGQGTRLTVV.

This clonotype occurred many times. The chain recombines TRBV7-9 with TRBJ2-1; D is unresolved. CDR3 length equals 13 residues. CDR1 is SEHNR and CDR2 is FQNEAQ in the germline V gene (reference sequence). Trimming cost V 5 bases and J 9 bases, with 14 bases left between them. The chain's CDR3 is CASSQSSRGEQFF. CDR3 bases: TGTGCCAGCAGCCAAAGTTCGAGAGGTGAGCAGTTCTTC.

This clonotype was seen repeatedly, ten times or more. The chain couples TRBV10-3 to TRBJ2-5; TRBD2 might be the D (5 bases). This CDR3 region has 15 residues. Trimming pared 6 bases from V and 1 base from J, leaving 15 bases between. Germline V gives CDR1 ENHRY, CDR2 SYGVKD. The CDR3 coding sequence is TGTGCCATCAGCACCCCGGACGGACTCCAAGAGACCCAGTACTTC. Translation gives CAISTPDGLQETQYF.

Details on this clonotype: The CDR3 does not end in the conserved phenylalanine or tryptophan, so this is likely a read error. The genes are TRBV9 and TRBJ2-1; 7 bases are shared with TRBD2. J lost 7 bases, V lost 7 bases, and 5 bases had no gene match. Germline loops: CDR1 SGDLS, CDR2 YYNGEE. CDR3 length: 12 amino acids. CDR3 DNA sequence: TGTGCCAGCGGGGCTAGCGGAAATGAGCAGTTCGTC. Protein: CASGASGNEQFV.